Following are 15 T cell receptor beta chains from one sample sequenced in a study of blood T cell repertoires in COVID-19. TCRdb's table, derived via immunoSEQ multiplex PCR, lists solely in-frame clones and lacks some. The profile shows 250,000 to 300,000 clones, roughly nine tenths of them singletons. Material: PBMCs or T cells enriched from blood (not recorded which). All receptors come from a human donor in a cohort exposed to, infected with or recovered from COVID-19 (not recorded which). The donor label of this sample is uncertain.

This clone showed up just once. DNA for the CDR3: TGTGCCAGCAGGCCGACGGGGACTAATGAAAAACTGTTTTTT. Protein: CASRPTGTNEKLFF. The chain is built from TRBV27 and TRBJ1-4, with unresolved D. Germline V gene lookup returns CDR1 MNHEY and CDR2 SMNVEV (reference sequence). CDR3 length: 14 residues. Trimming pared 6 bases from V and 2 bases from J, leaving 10 bases between.

Many counts were recorded for this clone. The genes are TRBV7-3 and TRBJ2-5; possible D gene TRBD1, 6 bases. Germline V gene sequence: CDR1 SGHTA, CDR2 FQGTGA. V shed 1 base and J shed 5 bases, with 11 bases lying between them. This CDR3 comprises 14 residues. CDR3 nucleotides: TGTGCCAGCAGCTTAAATGGGGGCACGGAGACCCAGTACTTC. Encoded protein: CASSLNGGTETQYF.

V and J are TRBV18 and TRBJ2-5; maybe TRBD1 (5 bases). V was clipped by 2 bases and J by 1 base, with 8 bases between them. CDR3 length: 14 amino acids. Germline CDR1 KGHSH, CDR2 LQKENI. CDR3 DNA sequence: TGTGCCAGCTCACCATTACAGGCCCAAGAGACCCAGTACTTC. As protein: CASSPLQAQETQYF.

The V and J genes are TRBV18 and TRBJ1-2; tentatively, D is TRBD1 (5 bases). V dropped 6 bases and J dropped 2 bases, with 16 bases sitting between them. CDR1 and CDR2 from the germline V gene are KGHSH and LQKENI. The CDR3 extends over 15 amino acids. DNA for the CDR3: TGTGCCAGCTCCCAGAACAGGAATTCCAACTATGGCTACACCTTC. Its protein product is CASSQNRNSNYGYTF.

This CDR3 reads CASSSGTGSSGANVLTF. DNA for the CDR3: TGTGCCAGCAGCTCCGGGACAGGGAGCTCTGGGGCCAACGTCCTGACTTTC. This chain links TRBV6-2 or TRBV6-3 with TRBJ2-6; 9 bases map to TRBD1. V lost 6 bases, J lost 0 bases, and 6 bases stayed unmatched. The CDR3 extends over 17 amino acids. CDR1 MNHEY and CDR2 SVGEGT come from the germline V gene.

The chain employs TRBV19 and TRBJ2-1; D remains ambiguous. Germline V lookup: CDR1 LNHDA, CDR2 SQIVND (reference sequence). The V gene lost 2 bases and the J gene lost 9 bases, with 20 bases spanning the gap. This CDR3 region has 16 residues. CDR3 DNA: TGTGCCAGTAGTATAAAACACAGCCGAGACCATTTTGAGCAGTTCTTC. Translated, it gives CASSIKHSRDHFEQFF.

V gene TRBV28 combines with J gene TRBJ1-1; D is perhaps TRBD1 (6 bases). V was cut by 6 bases and J by 9 bases, with 14 bases left in between. CDR3 size: 12 residues. The germline gives CDR1 MDHEN, CDR2 SYDVKM. The CDR3 spells CASRPAGTKAFF. CDR3 sequence (DNA): TGTGCCAGCAGACCTGCCGGGACAAAAGCTTTCTTT.

The V gene is TRBV7-2, the J gene TRBJ2-7, with D maybe TRBD2 (5 bases). The germline V gene has CDR1 SGHTA and CDR2 FQGNSA. V gave up 5 bases and J gave up 10 bases, with 12 bases separating them. The CDR3 is 11 residues long. CDR3 residues: CASSQSGIQYF. The DNA of the CDR3 is TGTGCCAGCAGCCAGTCGGGGATACAGTACTTC.

This chain connects TRBV7-3 to TRBJ1-6, with D perhaps TRBD1 (6 bases). The CDR3 has 14 residues. Germline V gives CDR1 SGHTA, CDR2 FQGTGA. V lost 0 bases and J 10 bases, leaving 10 bases between the germline ends. The CDR3 protein is CASSLTGRGSPLHF. CDR3 in DNA: TGTGCCAGCAGCTTAACTGGAAGGGGGTCACCCCTCCACTTT. Together with reference TRBV7-3 and TRBJ1-6, the CDR3 gives the full variable domain: GAGVSQTPSNKVTEKGKYVELRCDPISGHTALYWYRQSLGQGPEFLIYFQGTGAADDSGLPNDRFFAVRPEGSVSTLKIQRTERGDSAVYLCASSLTGRGSPLHFGNGTRLTVT.

The genes are TRBV2 and TRBJ1-1; 7 nucleotides line up with TRBD1. CDR1 is SNHLY and CDR2 is FYNNEI in the germline V gene. J gave up 10 bases and V 1 base, and 12 bases lay outside the gene matches. This CDR3 contains 15 residues. CDR3 protein: CASSEGGRGASVAFF. The CDR3 bases are TGTGCCAGCAGTGAAGGGGGCAGGGGGGCATCGGTAGCTTTCTTT.

J is TRBJ1-2 and V is TRBV19; 9 nucleotides line up with TRBD1. The CDR3 has 15 amino acids. The trim removed 0 bases at V and 3 bases at J, leaving 2 bases unmatched. Germline V lookup: CDR1 LNHDA, CDR2 SQIVND (reference sequence). The CDR3 DNA is TGTGCCAGTAGTATAGAACGACAGGGGGACTATGGCTACACCTTC. Translating it yields CASSIERQGDYGYTF.

Details on this clone: This specimen includes other DNA sequences encoding the same CDR3. The gene calls are TRBV19 and TRBJ2-7, with D possibly being TRBD2 (6 bases). V gave up 3 bases and J gave up 3 bases, with 6 bases separating them. The CDR3 runs 12 residues. Germline assignment: CDR1 LNHDA and CDR2 SQIVND (reference sequence). In DNA form, the CDR3 reads TGTGCCAGTAGTATGGGGGGCTACGAGCAGTACTTC. Amino acids: CASSMGGYEQYF.

The V call is TRBV7-8, the J call TRBJ1-1; no clear D gene. Trimming removed 5 bases from V and 1 base from J, with 14 bases in between. The CDR3 is 15 amino acids. Germline V CDR1 and CDR2: SGHVS, FQNEAQ. For the CDR3, the DNA is TGTGCCAGCAGCACAAGGACGGGAAAGAACACTGAAGCTTTCTTT. This sequence encodes CASSTRTGKNTEAFF.

There are a few counts of this clone. J is TRBJ2-7 and V is TRBV7-9; possibly TRBD1 for D (6 bases). The CDR3 extends over 15 amino acids. Germline V gives CDR1 SEHNR, CDR2 FQNEAQ (reference sequence). Between the trimmed V and J ends, which lost 1 base and 3 bases, there was a span of 13 bases. CDR3 sequence: CASSLDRAGDYEQYF. The CDR3 region has the DNA TGTGCCAGCAGCTTAGATAGGGCAGGGGACTACGAGCAGTACTTC.

The J gene is TRBJ2-2, the V gene TRBV2, with a weak D call TRBD1 (5 bases). Trimming removed 2 bases from V and 3 bases from J, with 10 bases in between. CDR1 and CDR2 (germline): SNHLY, FYNNEI. CDR3 length: 15 residues. The chain's CDR3 is CASSEWGTYTGELFF. CDR3 in DNA: TGTGCCAGCAGTGAATGGGGCACCTACACCGGGGAGCTGTTTTTT.